These T cell receptor beta chains were read from a single sample in a study of cytomegalovirus exposure and HLA in healthy donors. Libraries were prepared by immunoSEQ multiplex PCR; TCRdb keeps only in-frame clonotypes and omits some of them. The sample has about 160,000 clones, approximately 77% seen once. Specimen: PBMCs. These receptor sequences come from a man in his fifties or sixties in good health and CMV-seropositive. Both conserved end residues are part of each CDR3. Each record gives: clone size, CDR3 length, V gene, D gene, J gene, CDR3 protein, CDR3 DNA. The D gene is left open where the match is weak. Size is omitted from some rows. Given values are once, few, many or a class for expanded clones.

clone_size: .
cdr3_length: 14
v_call: TRBV6-5
d_call: .
j_call: TRBJ2-3
cdr3_aa: CASSSAGSPDTQYF
cdr3_nt: TGTGCCAGCAGCTCGGCGGGGTCCCCAGATACGCAGTATTTT

clone_size: .
cdr3_length: 13
v_call: TRBV7-2
d_call: TRBD1
j_call: TRBJ1-1
cdr3_aa: CASSSRGQSEAFF
cdr3_nt: TGTGCCAGCAGCTCCAGGGGGCAAAGTGAAGCTTTCTTT

clone_size: few
cdr3_length: 14
v_call: TRBV29-1
d_call: .
j_call: TRBJ2-3
cdr3_aa: CSVVGRRSTDTQYF
cdr3_nt: TGCAGCGTCGTCGGCCGGAGGTCCACAGATACGCAGTATTTT

clone_size: .
cdr3_length: 16
v_call: TRBV19
d_call: TRBD1
j_call: TRBJ1-5
cdr3_aa: CASRRGDSNSNQPQHF
cdr3_nt: TGTGCCAGTAGGAGGGGGGACAGCAATAGCAATCAGCCCCAGCATTTT

clone_size: few
cdr3_length: 16
v_call: TRBV14
d_call: .
j_call: TRBJ2-5
cdr3_aa: CASSPRTFGHLETQYF
cdr3_nt: TGTGCCAGCAGCCCAAGAACCTTTGGACATCTAGAGACCCAGTACTTC

clone_size: .
cdr3_length: 16
v_call: TRBV7-9
d_call: TRBD1
j_call: TRBJ2-3
cdr3_aa: CASSAPGQGLTDTQYF
cdr3_nt: TGTGCCAGCAGCGCCCCGGGACAGGGGTTGACAGATACGCAGTATTTT

clone_size: .
cdr3_length: 13
v_call: TRBV15
d_call: TRBD1
j_call: TRBJ2-1
cdr3_aa: CATSSGQYNEQFF
cdr3_nt: TGTGCCACCAGCTCGGGACAGTACAATGAGCAGTTCTTC

clone_size: .
cdr3_length: 12
v_call: TRBV6-5
d_call: .
j_call: TRBJ1-6
cdr3_aa: CASSEGGSPLHF
cdr3_nt: TGTGCCAGCAGTGAGGGTGGCTCACCCCTCCACTTT

clone_size: .
cdr3_length: 14
v_call: TRBV15
d_call: TRBD1
j_call: TRBJ1-4
cdr3_aa: CATSRGQGGVKLFF
cdr3_nt: TGTGCCACCAGCAGGGGGCAGGGGGGTGTGAAACTGTTTTTT

clone_size: .
cdr3_length: 16
v_call: TRBV14
d_call: .
j_call: TRBJ2-7
cdr3_aa: CASSPRTTNSIYEQYF
cdr3_nt: TGTGCCAGCAGCCCCCGGACAACCAATTCTATCTACGAGCAGTACTTC

clone_size: .
cdr3_length: 12
v_call: TRBV7-2
d_call: .
j_call: TRBJ1-2
cdr3_aa: CASSMAVRGYTF
cdr3_nt: TGTGCCAGCAGCATGGCCGTGAGGGGCTACACCTTC

clone_size: .
cdr3_length: 13
v_call: TRBV6-5
d_call: .
j_call: TRBJ1-2
cdr3_aa: CASSYVGAEGYTF
cdr3_nt: TGTGCCAGCAGTTACGTGGGGGCGGAGGGCTACACCTTC

clone_size: .
cdr3_length: 17
v_call: TRBV15
d_call: .
j_call: TRBJ2-5
cdr3_aa: CATSRGSLDKSQETQYF
cdr3_nt: TGTGCCACCAGCAGAGGGTCTTTAGATAAATCGCAAGAGACCCAGTACTTC

clone_size: .
cdr3_length: 16
v_call: TRBV19
d_call: .
j_call: TRBJ2-3
cdr3_aa: CASEGGGASSTDTQYF
cdr3_nt: TGTGCCTCCGAGGGGGGGGGCGCTTCTAGCACAGATACGCAGTATTTT